The 4 T cell receptor beta chains given below trace back to one sample, sequenced in a study of T and B cells in COVID-19 patients. Blood genomic DNA input for TRB amplification was 250-500 ng. Multiplex PCR with BIOMED2 TRB-A/B primer pools amplified TRB rearrangements. Using its own MiXCR run on the multiplex PCR reads, TCRdb lists one record per CDR3 protein. The table includes several thousand distinct CDR3 sequences, more than 25% detected once. Material: blood. All receptors come from a human donor who had recovered from COVID-19.

This clonotype was seen just once. The V and J genes are TRBV6-6 and TRBJ1-1; D not resolved. Germline-derived CDR1 and CDR2 are MNHNY and SVGAGI (reference sequence). Trimming shortened V by 7 bases and J by 0 bases, and 12 bases separated the two germline ends. This CDR3 contains 14 residues. For the CDR3, the DNA is TGTGCCAGCAAAAAGGCCCTCATGAACACTGAAGCTTTCTTT. Its translation: CASKKALMNTEAFF.

This clonotype is labeled as medium-sized. The chain couples TRBV19 to TRBJ2-3, with 10 positions matching TRBD1. CDR3 size: 16 residues. Germline V lookup: CDR1 LNHDA, CDR2 SQIVND (reference sequence). Trimming cost V 5 bases and J 6 bases; bases outside gene matches: 11. The CDR3: CASSVGTGAVSDTQYF. The CDR3, as DNA: TGTGCCAGTAGTGTGGGGACAGGGGCAGTCTCGGATACGCAGTATTTT.

This clonotype was detected once. This may be a read error, as it is one base from a much larger clone. The chain joins TRBV12-3 or TRBV12-4 to TRBJ1-2, with D tentatively TRBD1 (5 bases). V gave up 2 bases and J gave up 1 base, with 8 bases separating them. The CDR3 runs to 14 residues. The CDR3 protein is CASSLTGLNYGYTF. In DNA form, the CDR3 reads TGTGCCAGCAGTTTAACAGGTCTTAACTATGGCTACACCTTC.

This clonotype was seen more than once but under ten times. This chain joins TRBV24-1 and TRBJ1-2; the D is unclear. In germline, CDR1 is KGHDR, CDR2 SFDVKD. Trimming removed 9 bases at V and 2 bases at J, with 9 bases between. The CDR3 runs 12 residues. CDR3 loop: CATRSRNYGYTF. CDR3 sequence (DNA): TGTGCCACCCGCTCCCGCAACTATGGCTACACCTTC.